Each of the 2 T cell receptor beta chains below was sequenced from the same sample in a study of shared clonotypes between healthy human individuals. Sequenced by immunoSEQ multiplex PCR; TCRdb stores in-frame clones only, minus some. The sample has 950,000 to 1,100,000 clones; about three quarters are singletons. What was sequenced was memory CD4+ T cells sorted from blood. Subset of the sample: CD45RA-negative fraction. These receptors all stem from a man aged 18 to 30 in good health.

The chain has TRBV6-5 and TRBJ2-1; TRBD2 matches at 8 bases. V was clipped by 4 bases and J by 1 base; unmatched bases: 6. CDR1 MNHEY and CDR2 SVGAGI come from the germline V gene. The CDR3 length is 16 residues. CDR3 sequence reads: CASSSLREASYNEQFF. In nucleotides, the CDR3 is TGTGCCAGCAGTTCGCTGCGGGAGGCTTCCTACAATGAGCAGTTCTTC.

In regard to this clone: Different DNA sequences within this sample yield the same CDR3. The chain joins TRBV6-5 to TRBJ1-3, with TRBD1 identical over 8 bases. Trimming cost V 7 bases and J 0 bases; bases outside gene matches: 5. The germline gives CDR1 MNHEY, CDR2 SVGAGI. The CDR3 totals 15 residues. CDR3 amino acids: CASKRQGSSGNTIYF. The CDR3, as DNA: TGTGCCAGCAAGCGACAGGGGAGCTCTGGAAACACCATATATTTT.